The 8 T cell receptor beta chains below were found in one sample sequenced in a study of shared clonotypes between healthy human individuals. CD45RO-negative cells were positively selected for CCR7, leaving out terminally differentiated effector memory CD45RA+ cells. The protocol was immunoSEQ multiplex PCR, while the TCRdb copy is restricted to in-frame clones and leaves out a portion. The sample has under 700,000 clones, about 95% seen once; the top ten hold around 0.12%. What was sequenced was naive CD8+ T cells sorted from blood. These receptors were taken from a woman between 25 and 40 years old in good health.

The CDR3 DNA reads as TGCGCCAGCAGCCAAGTTACGGCTTCATACAATGAGCAGTTCTTC. The encoded protein is CASSQVTASYNEQFF. The rearrangement uses TRBV4-1 and TRBJ2-1; D remains ambiguous. The ends were cut back, 1 base at V and 4 bases at J, with 11 bases in the middle. Germline loops: CDR1 MGHRA, CDR2 YSYEKL. The CDR3 has 15 residues.

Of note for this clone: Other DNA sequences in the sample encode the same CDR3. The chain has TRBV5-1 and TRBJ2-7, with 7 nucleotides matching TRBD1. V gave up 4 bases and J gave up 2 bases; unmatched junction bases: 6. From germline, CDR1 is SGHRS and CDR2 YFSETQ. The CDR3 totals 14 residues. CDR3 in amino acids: CASSVRDRAYEQYF. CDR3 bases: TGCGCCAGCAGCGTGAGGGACAGAGCCTACGAGCAGTACTTC.

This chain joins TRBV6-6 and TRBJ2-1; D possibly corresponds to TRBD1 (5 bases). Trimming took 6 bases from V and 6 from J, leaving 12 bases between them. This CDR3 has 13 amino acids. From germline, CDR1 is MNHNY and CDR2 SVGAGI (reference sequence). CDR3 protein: CASRTVGLNEQFF. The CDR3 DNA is TGTGCCAGCAGGACTGTGGGGCTCAATGAGCAGTTCTTC.

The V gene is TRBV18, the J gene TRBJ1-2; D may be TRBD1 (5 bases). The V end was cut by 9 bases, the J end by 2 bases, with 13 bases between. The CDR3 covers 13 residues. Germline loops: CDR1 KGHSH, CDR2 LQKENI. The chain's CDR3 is CASYARGNYGYTF. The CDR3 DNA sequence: TGTGCCAGTTACGCCCGGGGGAACTATGGCTACACCTTC.

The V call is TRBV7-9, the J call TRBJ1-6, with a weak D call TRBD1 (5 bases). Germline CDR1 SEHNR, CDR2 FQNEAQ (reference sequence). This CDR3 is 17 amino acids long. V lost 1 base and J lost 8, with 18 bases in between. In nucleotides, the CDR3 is TGTGCCAGCAGCTTAGACGTCGGGGCAGGGCTAGATTCACCCCTCCACTTT. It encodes CASSLDVGAGLDSPLHF. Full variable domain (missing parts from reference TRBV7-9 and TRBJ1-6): DTGVSQNPRHKITKRGQNVTFRCDPISEHNRLYWYRQTLGQGPEFLTYFQNEAQLEKSRLLSDRFSAERPKGSFSTLEIQRTEQGDSAMYLCASSLDVGAGLDSPLHFGNGTRLTVT.

CDR3 region: CASSPRPESPLHF. The CDR3 bases are TGTGCCAGCAGCCCTCGACCGGAATCACCCCTCCACTTT. The chain uses TRBV7-9 and TRBJ1-6; D call uncertain. Between the trimmed V and J ends, which lost 5 bases and 10 bases, there was a span of 12 bases. This CDR3 region has 13 residues. Per germline, CDR1 SEHNR and CDR2 FQNEAQ (reference sequence).

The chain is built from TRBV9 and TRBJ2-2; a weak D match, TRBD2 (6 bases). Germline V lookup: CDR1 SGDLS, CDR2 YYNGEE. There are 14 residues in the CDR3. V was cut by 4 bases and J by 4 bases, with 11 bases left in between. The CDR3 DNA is TGTGCCAGCAGCTCCCGACTAGGCACCGGGGAGCTGTTTTTT. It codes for CASSSRLGTGELFF.

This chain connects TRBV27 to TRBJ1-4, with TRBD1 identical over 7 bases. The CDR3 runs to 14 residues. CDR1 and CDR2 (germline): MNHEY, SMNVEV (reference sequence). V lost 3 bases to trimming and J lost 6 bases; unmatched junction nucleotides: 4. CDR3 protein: CASSFIGQDEKLFF. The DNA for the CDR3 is TGTGCCAGCAGTTTCATAGGACAGGATGAAAAACTGTTTTTT.